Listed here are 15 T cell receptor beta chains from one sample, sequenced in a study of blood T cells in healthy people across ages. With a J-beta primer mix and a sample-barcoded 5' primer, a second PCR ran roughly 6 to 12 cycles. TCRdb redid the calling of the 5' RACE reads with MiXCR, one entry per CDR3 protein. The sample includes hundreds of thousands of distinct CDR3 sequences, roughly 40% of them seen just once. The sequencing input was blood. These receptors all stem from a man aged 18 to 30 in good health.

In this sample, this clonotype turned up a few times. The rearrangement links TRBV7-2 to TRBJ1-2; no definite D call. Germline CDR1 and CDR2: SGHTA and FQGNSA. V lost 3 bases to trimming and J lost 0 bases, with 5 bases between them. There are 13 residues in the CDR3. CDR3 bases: TGTGCCAGCAGCTTGACTACTAACTATGGCTACACCTTC. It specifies CASSLTTNYGYTF. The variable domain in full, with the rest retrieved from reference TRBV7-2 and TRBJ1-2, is GAGVSQSPSNKVTEKGKDVELRCDPISGHTALYWYRQSLGQGLEFLIYFQGNSAPDKSGLPSDRFSAERTGGSVSTLTIQRTQQEDSAVYLCASSLTTNYGYTFGSGTRLTVV.

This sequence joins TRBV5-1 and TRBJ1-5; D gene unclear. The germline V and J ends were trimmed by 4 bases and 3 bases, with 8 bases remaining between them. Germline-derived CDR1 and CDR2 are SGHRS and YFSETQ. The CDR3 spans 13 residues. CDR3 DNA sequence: TGCGCCAGCAGCCTGGACTTCAATCAGCCCCAGCATTTT. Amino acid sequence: CASSLDFNQPQHF.

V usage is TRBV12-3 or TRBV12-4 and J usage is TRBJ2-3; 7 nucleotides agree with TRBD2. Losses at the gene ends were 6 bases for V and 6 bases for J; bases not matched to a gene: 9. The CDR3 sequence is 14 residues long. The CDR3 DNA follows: TGTGCCAGCAGCGGCGGAGTGGGAGGGGATACGCAGTATTTT. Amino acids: CASSGGVGGDTQYF.

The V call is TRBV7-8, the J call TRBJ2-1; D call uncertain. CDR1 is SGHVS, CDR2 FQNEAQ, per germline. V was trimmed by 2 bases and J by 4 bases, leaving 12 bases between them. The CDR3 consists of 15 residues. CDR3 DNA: TGTGCCAGCAGCTTACGGCGGACCTCGTACAATGAGCAGTTCTTC. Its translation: CASSLRRTSYNEQFF.

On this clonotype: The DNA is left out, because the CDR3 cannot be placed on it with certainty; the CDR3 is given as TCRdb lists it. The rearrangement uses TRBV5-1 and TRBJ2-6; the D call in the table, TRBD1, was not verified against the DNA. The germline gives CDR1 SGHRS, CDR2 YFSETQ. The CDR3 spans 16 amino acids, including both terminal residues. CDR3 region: CASSPGWGTGANVLTF.

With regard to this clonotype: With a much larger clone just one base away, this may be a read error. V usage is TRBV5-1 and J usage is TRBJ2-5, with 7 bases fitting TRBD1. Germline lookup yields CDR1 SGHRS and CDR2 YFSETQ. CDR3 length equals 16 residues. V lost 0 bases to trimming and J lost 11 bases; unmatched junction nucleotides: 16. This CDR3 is CASSLDGTEYSYGQYF. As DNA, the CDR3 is TGCGCCAGCAGCTTGGACGGGACAGAATATTCCTACGGGCAGTACTTC.

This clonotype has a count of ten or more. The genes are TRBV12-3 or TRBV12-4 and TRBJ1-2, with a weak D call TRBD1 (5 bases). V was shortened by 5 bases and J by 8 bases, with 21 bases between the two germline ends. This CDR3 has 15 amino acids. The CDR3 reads CASSLPLGDPRGYTF. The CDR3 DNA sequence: TGTGCCAGCAGTCTCCCCTTAGGGGACCCCCGAGGCTACACCTTC.

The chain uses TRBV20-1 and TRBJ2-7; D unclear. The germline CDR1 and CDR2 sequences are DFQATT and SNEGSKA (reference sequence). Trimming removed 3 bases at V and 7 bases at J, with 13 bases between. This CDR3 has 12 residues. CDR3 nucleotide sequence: TGCAGTGCTAGCGGACCGAGCAATGAGCAGTACTTC. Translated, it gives CSASGPSNEQYF.

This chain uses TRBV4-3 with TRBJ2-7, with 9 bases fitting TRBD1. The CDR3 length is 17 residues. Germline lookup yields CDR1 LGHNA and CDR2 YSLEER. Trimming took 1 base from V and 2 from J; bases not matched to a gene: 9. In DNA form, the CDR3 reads TGCGCCAGCAGCCAAGGCTCCGGGACAGGGTGGACCTACGAGCAGTACTTC. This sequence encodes CASSQGSGTGWTYEQYF.

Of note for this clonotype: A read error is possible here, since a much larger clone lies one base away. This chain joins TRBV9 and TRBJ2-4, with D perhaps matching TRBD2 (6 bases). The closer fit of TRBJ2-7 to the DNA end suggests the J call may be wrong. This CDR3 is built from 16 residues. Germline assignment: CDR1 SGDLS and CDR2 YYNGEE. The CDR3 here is CASSVSLTSPVYEQYF. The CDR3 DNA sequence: TGTGCCAGCAGCGTCAGTTTGACTAGTCCCGTCTACGAGCAGTACTTC.

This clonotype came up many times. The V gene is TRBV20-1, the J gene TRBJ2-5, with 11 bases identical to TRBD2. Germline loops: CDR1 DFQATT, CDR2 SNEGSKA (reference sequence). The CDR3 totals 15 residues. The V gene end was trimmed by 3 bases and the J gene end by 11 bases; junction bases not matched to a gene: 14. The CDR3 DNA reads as TGCAGTGCTAGGGAGCGACTAGCGGGGACCAATGAGCAGTACTTC. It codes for CSARERLAGTNEQYF.

CDR3 in DNA: TGTGCCACCAGCAGAGGGGAAAAGAGCCCCTACAATGAGCAGTACTTC. Translating gives CATSRGEKSPYNEQYF. V and J are TRBV15 and TRBJ2-1; no firm D call. TRBJ2-7 matches the DNA end more closely, so the J call is doubtful. The CDR3 spans 16 residues. Germline V CDR1 and CDR2: LNHNV, YYDKDF (reference sequence).

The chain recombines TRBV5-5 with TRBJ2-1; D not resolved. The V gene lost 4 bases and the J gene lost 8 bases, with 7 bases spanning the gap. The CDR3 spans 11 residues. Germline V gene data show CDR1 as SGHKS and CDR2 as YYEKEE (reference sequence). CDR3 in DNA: TGTGCCAGCAGCAAGATGGATGAGCAGTTCTTC. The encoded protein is CASSKMDEQFF.

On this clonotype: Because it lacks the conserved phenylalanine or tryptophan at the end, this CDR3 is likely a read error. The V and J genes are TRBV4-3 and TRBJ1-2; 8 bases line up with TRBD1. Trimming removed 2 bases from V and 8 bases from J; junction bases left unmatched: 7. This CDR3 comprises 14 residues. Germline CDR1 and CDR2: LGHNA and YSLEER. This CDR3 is CASSQTDRGGGYTC. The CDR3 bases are TGCGCCAGCAGCCAAACAGACAGGGGAGGCGGCTACACCTGC.

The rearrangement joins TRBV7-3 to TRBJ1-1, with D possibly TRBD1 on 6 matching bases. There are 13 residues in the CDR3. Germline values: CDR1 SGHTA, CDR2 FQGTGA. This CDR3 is CVRPTEGDTEAFF. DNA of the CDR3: TGTGTCAGGCCGACAGAGGGGGACACTGAAGCTTTCTTT.